This TCR delta chain was profiled in a study of Vδ1+ human thymocytes. J gave up 2 bases and V 0 bases, and 14 bases lay outside the gene matches. The CDR3 runs 19 residues. Germline CDR1 and CDR2: TSWWSYY and QGS. RNA was extracted from the cells and then reverse transcribed. CDR3 amplicons came from multiplex PCR with pooled V-gene forward and constant-region reverse primers. TCRdb re-called the multiplex PCR reads using CATT. The sample yields 54,000 or so delta-chain clones, roughly 15% seen once. Study-level results: Thymic TRG and TRD repertoires appeared highly polyclonal, with Gaussian CDR3 length distributions.

Details on this clone: Its antigen is still unknown.

The specimen was Vdelta1+ gamma-delta thymocytes from the thymus. Regarding subset: FACS-sorted CD3+ TCRalphabeta- TCRVdelta1+ TCRVdelta2- thymocytes. This receptor was identified in a boy younger than two who had congenital heart surgery. The chain recombines TRDV1 with TRDJ1, with TRDD3 matching over 8 bases. Here the CDR3 DNA reads TGTGCTCTTGGGGAACTTCTCCCAGGGGGGATAGGGTGGACCGATAAACTCATCTTT. Protein sequence: CALGELLPGGIGWTDKLIF.